One and the same sample provided the 28 T cell receptor beta chains below, sequenced in a study of Ad26.COV2.S vaccination and SARS-CoV-2 variants. This table comes from immunoSEQ multiplex PCR, and its TCRdb copy is limited to in-frame clones, with some not included. The table lists 400,000 to 450,000 clones, about nine tenths of them singletons. This sample's treatment: over 15 received Ad26.COV2.S at low or high dose, single or two shots; roughly five received placebo; per-sample allocation not given. Collection of the samples took place on day 63 after the first injection of vaccine or placebo. The sequencing used peripheral blood, collected in a trial of Ad26.COV2.S vaccine versus placebo. The receptors stem from a person between 18 and 65 years old who received the Ad26.COV2.S COVID-19 vaccine or a placebo.

V is TRBV4-3 and J is TRBJ1-2; 8 nucleotides line up with TRBD1. Unmatched junction bases numbered 23, after V lost 4 bases and J lost 7 bases. The CDR3 runs 19 residues. Germline CDR1 is LGHNA and CDR2 is YSLEER. The CDR3 sequence: CASSPSPTGTGSYGSGYTF. As DNA, the CDR3 is TGCGCCAGCAGCCCCTCCCCTACCGGGACAGGCTCCTATGGGTCTGGCTACACCTTC.

This rearrangement joins TRBV2 to TRBJ2-7; TRBD2 might be the D (5 bases). V shed 6 bases and J shed 9 bases, with 12 bases lying between them. Germline V CDR1 and CDR2: SNHLY, FYNNEI. CDR3 length: 11 residues. CDR3 loop: CASSIGLGQYF. The CDR3 DNA sequence: TGTGCCAGCAGCATCGGACTCGGGCAGTACTTC. Full variable domain (remainder filled in from reference TRBV2 and TRBJ2-7): EPEVTQTPSHQVTQMGQEVILRCVPISNHLYFYWYRQILGQKVEFLVSFYNNEISEKSEIFDDQFSVERPDGSNFTLKIRSTKLEDSAMYFCASSIGLGQYFGPGTRLTVT.

This chain connects TRBV18 to TRBJ2-7; D is possibly TRBD1 (5 bases). CDR1 and CDR2 (germline): KGHSH, LQKENI. V dropped 3 bases and J dropped 7 bases, with 13 bases sitting between them. The CDR3 runs to 13 residues. The CDR3 here is CASSPLQYREQYF. The CDR3 DNA sequence: TGTGCCAGCTCACCCCTACAATACAGGGAGCAGTACTTC.

The rearrangement uses TRBV10-3 and TRBJ2-7; D might be TRBD1 or TRBD2, each matching 8 bases. This CDR3 region has 14 residues. The germline gives CDR1 ENHRY, CDR2 SYGVKD. V lost 2 bases to trimming and J lost 5 bases, with 13 bases between them. In DNA, the CDR3 is TGTGCCATCAGTGAGGGACAGGGACTAGACGAGCAGTACTTC. This codes for CAISEGQGLDEQYF.

CDR3 region: CAWSPGSGANVLTF. The CDR3 nucleotides read TGTGCCTGGAGTCCAGGGTCTGGGGCCAACGTCCTGACTTTC. The chain links TRBV30 to TRBJ2-6, with D maybe TRBD1 (5 bases). V was clipped by 2 bases and J by 1 base, with 6 bases between them. This CDR3 is 14 amino acids long. CDR1 and CDR2 from the germline V gene are GTSNPN and SVGIG (reference sequence).

The V and J genes are TRBV6-5 and TRBJ2-1; 8 bases fit TRBD2. Germline V gene lookup returns CDR1 MNHEY and CDR2 SVGAGI. The CDR3 sequence is 15 residues long. The trim removed 2 bases at V and 5 bases at J, leaving 5 bases unmatched. The CDR3 bases are TGTGCCAGCAGTTACGGCGGGGGGCGCAACAATGAGCAGTTCTTC. It is translated as CASSYGGGRNNEQFF.

V gene TRBV15 combines with J gene TRBJ2-7, with D perhaps TRBD1 or TRBD2 (6 bases each). This CDR3 has 14 residues. Germline assignment: CDR1 LNHNV and CDR2 YYDKDF (reference sequence). Trimming removed 9 bases from V and 6 bases from J, with 21 bases in between. The CDR3 loop reads CATRIEGGAFEQYF. As DNA, the CDR3 is TGTGCCACAAGAATCGAGGGGGGTGCCTTCGAGCAGTACTTC.

This clone appeared once. The V gene is TRBV7-2, the J gene TRBJ1-3, with a tentative D call TRBD1 (6 bases). V was shortened by 5 bases and J by 0 bases, with 11 bases between the two germline ends. The CDR3 covers 15 residues. Germline assignment: CDR1 SGHTA and CDR2 FQGNSA. The CDR3 nucleotides are TGTGCCAGCAGCCCCGACAGGAACTCTGGAAACACCATATATTTT. It encodes CASSPDRNSGNTIYF.

In its sample, this clone was seen a few times. The rearrangement joins TRBV7-9 to TRBJ2-5; perhaps TRBD2 as D (5 bases). The CDR3 is 15 residues long. V shed 3 bases and J shed 1 base, with 12 bases lying between them. Germline lookup yields CDR1 SEHNR and CDR2 FQNEAQ (reference sequence). The DNA for the CDR3 is TGTGCCAGCAGCTTTCGGGGTCGGGGCCAAGAGACCCAGTACTTC. The encoded protein is CASSFRGRGQETQYF. Variable domain in full (rest from reference TRBV7-9 and TRBJ2-5): DTGVSQNPRHKITKRGQNVTFRCDPISEHNRLYWYRQTLGQGPEFLTYFQNEAQLEKSRLLSDRFSAERPKGSFSTLEIQRTEQGDSAMYLCASSFRGRGQETQYFGPGTRLLVL.

V and J are TRBV4-1 and TRBJ1-3; 7 positions match TRBD1. CDR1 MGHRA and CDR2 YSYEKL come from the germline V gene. The CDR3 totals 17 residues. The trim removed 0 bases at V and 2 bases at J, leaving 7 bases unmatched. The chain's CDR3 is CASSQDVEGAAGNTIYF. The CDR3 bases are TGCGCCAGCAGCCAAGATGTTGAGGGGGCGGCTGGAAACACCATATATTTT.

The rearrangement joins TRBV19 to TRBJ1-1, with D perhaps matching TRBD1 (5 bases). V was clipped by 5 bases and J by 6 bases, with 13 bases between them. Germline CDR1 is LNHDA and CDR2 is SQIVND (reference sequence). The CDR3 is made up of 13 amino acids. Here the CDR3 reads CASSRGRLAEAFF. DNA of the CDR3: TGTGCCAGTAGTCGGGGACGGCTCGCTGAAGCTTTCTTT.

V and J are TRBV2 and TRBJ2-3; D perhaps matches TRBD1 (6 bases). This CDR3 is built from 15 residues. V dropped 5 bases and J dropped 2 bases, with 14 bases sitting between them. CDR1 and CDR2 from the germline V gene are SNHLY and FYNNEI. Here the CDR3 reads CASSRDISFTDTQYF. For the CDR3, the DNA is TGTGCCAGCAGTCGGGACATTTCGTTCACAGATACGCAGTATTTT.

The chain is built from TRBV3-1 (or the pseudogene TRBV3-2) and TRBJ1-1; D call uncertain. CDR3 size: 12 residues. Germline loops: CDR1 LGHDT, CDR2 YNNKEL (reference sequence). Trimming shortened V by 3 bases and J by 4 bases, and 6 bases separated the two germline ends. This chain's CDR3 is CASSQGFTEAFF. DNA for the CDR3: TGTGCCAGCAGCCAGGGGTTCACTGAAGCTTTCTTT.

The chain combines TRBV7-7 with TRBJ2-5, with D possibly matching TRBD2 (7 bases). The germline V and J ends were trimmed by 5 bases and 7 bases, with 14 bases remaining between them. The length of the CDR3 is 13 residues. CDR1 and CDR2 (germline): SSHAT, FNYEAQ (reference sequence). The CDR3 nucleotides are TGTGCCAGCAGCCGACGGGGAGGGGGGACCCAGTACTTC. Translating it yields CASSRRGGGTQYF.

The chain uses TRBV9 and TRBJ2-3; D unclear. The CDR3 sequence is 12 residues long. The germline V gene encodes CDR1 SGDLS and CDR2 YYNGEE. V lost 0 bases and J lost 5, with 4 bases in between. This CDR3 is CASSVDRDTQYF. CDR3 nucleotide sequence: TGTGCCAGCAGCGTAGACCGAGATACGCAGTATTTT.

This rearrangement joins TRBV5-6 to TRBJ1-1, with unresolved D. The CDR3 consists of 18 residues. In germline, CDR1 is SGHDT, CDR2 YYEEEE. Trimming shortened V by 0 bases and J by 2 bases, and 20 bases separated the two germline ends. The CDR3 bases are TGTGCCAGCAGCTTGGATATCTGGGGTAATGGCAGAAACACTGAAGCTTTCTTT. Translation: CASSLDIWGNGRNTEAFF.

The chain carries TRBV6-2 or TRBV6-3 and TRBJ2-2; 10 bases are shared with TRBD2. The CDR3 is made up of 18 amino acids. V lost 2 bases, J lost 2 bases, and 8 bases stayed unmatched. Germline lookup yields CDR1 MNHEY and CDR2 SVGEGT. The CDR3 DNA reads TGTGCCAGCAGTTACCCAACTCTAGCGGGGGTTAACACCGGGGAGCTGTTTTTT. It translates to CASSYPTLAGVNTGELFF.

This clone was seen a single time. This chain links TRBV11-2 with TRBJ2-6; D may be TRBD1 (5 bases). The V and J ends lost 4 bases and 2 bases respectively, with 9 bases between them. Germline lookup yields CDR1 SGHAT and CDR2 FQNNGV. The CDR3 length is 15 residues. CDR3 nucleotides: TGTGCCAGCAGCTCTCAGGGTGCTGGGGCCAACGTCCTGACTTTC. Its protein product is CASSSQGAGANVLTF. Full variable domain (remainder filled in from reference TRBV11-2 and TRBJ2-6): EAGVAQSPRYKIIEKRQSVAFWCNPISGHATLYWYQQILGQGPKLLIQFQNNGVVDDSQLPKDRFSAERLKGVDSTLKIQPAKLEDSAVYLCASSSQGAGANVLTFGAGSRLTVL.

The V call is TRBV2, the J call TRBJ2-2; 9 bases are a match to TRBD2. V was pared by 6 bases and J by 3 bases, with 11 bases of the junction left unmatched. CDR1 is SNHLY, CDR2 FYNNEI, per germline. CDR3 length: 17 amino acids. CDR3 region: CASSGRSTSGYTGELFF. The CDR3 DNA follows: TGTGCCAGCAGCGGACGATCGACTAGCGGATACACCGGGGAGCTGTTTTTT.

The chain employs TRBV6-6 and TRBJ2-1, with D possibly TRBD1 on 6 matching bases. This CDR3 is 12 amino acids long. The ends were cut back, 11 bases at V and 9 bases at J, with 17 bases in the middle. Germline-derived CDR1 and CDR2 are MNHNY and SVGAGI (reference sequence). CDR3 sequence reads: CAAGQREPEQFF. The CDR3 DNA reads TGTGCCGCCGGACAGAGAGAGCCTGAGCAGTTCTTC.

CDR3 sequence reads: CASSYPLRQGIRTDTQYF. The CDR3 DNA follows: TGTGCCAGCAGTTATCCCCTCCGACAGGGGATAAGGACAGATACGCAGTATTTT. The J gene is TRBJ2-3, the V gene TRBV6-2 or TRBV6-3; 8 bases align to TRBD1. Germline V gives CDR1 MNHEY, CDR2 SVGEGT. Losses at the gene ends were 3 bases for V and 3 bases for J; bases not matched to a gene: 14. CDR3 length equals 18 residues.

The chain links TRBV11-3 to TRBJ1-4; tentatively, D is TRBD1 (6 bases). The ends were cut back, 3 bases at V and 5 bases at J, with 13 bases in the middle. Germline V gene sequence: CDR1 SGHNT, CDR2 YENEEA. The CDR3 has 15 residues. The DNA of the CDR3 is TGTGCCAGCAGCTTTGGACAGCGTTGGAATGAAAAACTGTTTTTT. This encodes CASSFGQRWNEKLFF. The full variable domain, completed using reference TRBV11-3 and TRBJ1-4, is EAGVVQSPRYKIIEKKQPVAFWCNPISGHNTLYWYLQNLGQGPELLIRYENEEAVDDSQLPKDRFSAERLKGVDSTLKIQPAELGDSAVYLCASSFGQRWNEKLFFGSGTQLSVL.

This chain links TRBV18 with TRBJ2-3; tentatively, D is TRBD2 (6 bases). Germline CDR1 reads KGHSH; CDR2 reads LQKENI. V lost 0 bases to trimming and J lost 2 bases, with 15 bases between them. The CDR3 loop spans 17 amino acids. The CDR3 DNA reads as TGTGCCAGCTCACCACCGGGGGGAGGACTCCACACAGATACGCAGTATTTT. This codes for CASSPPGGGLHTDTQYF.

The genes are TRBV11-2 and TRBJ2-5; 15 bases match TRBD2. The germline V gene encodes CDR1 SGHAT and CDR2 FQNNGV. The CDR3 runs 16 residues. V shed 5 bases and J 5 bases; nucleotides not matched to a gene: 6. The CDR3 here is CASSPGLAGGLETQYF. The CDR3 region has the DNA TGTGCCAGCAGCCCGGGACTAGCGGGGGGCCTCGAGACCCAGTACTTC.

The chain employs TRBV18 and TRBJ2-7; D is unclear. Germline-derived CDR1 and CDR2 are KGHSH and LQKENI. Trimming removed 6 bases from V and 2 bases from J, with 14 bases in between. The CDR3 is made up of 14 amino acids. The CDR3 coding sequence is TGTGCCAGCTCCCCGACGGGCACTCCCTACGAGCAGTACTTC. Amino acids: CASSPTGTPYEQYF.

The rearrangement uses TRBV25-1 and TRBJ2-3, with D possibly matching TRBD1 (6 bases). The germline gives CDR1 MGHDK, CDR2 SYGVNS. CDR3 size: 18 residues. V was cut by 1 base and J by 3 bases, with 20 bases left in between. The CDR3 here is CASSESSHEGTLTDTQYF. The DNA of the CDR3 is TGTGCCAGCAGTGAATCCTCCCACGAGGGGACACTTACAGATACGCAGTATTTT.

V is TRBV5-1 and J is TRBJ2-7; the D gene is possibly TRBD2 (5 bases). Germline V lookup: CDR1 SGHRS, CDR2 YFSETQ. The V end lost 4 bases, the J end lost 0 bases, and 11 bases lay between the germline ends. The CDR3 loop spans 14 amino acids. CDR3 bases: TGCGCCAGCAGCCTGGACTCCCCCTCCTACGAGCAGTACTTC. Its translation is CASSLDSPSYEQYF.

The chain is built from TRBV12-3 or TRBV12-4 and TRBJ2-6, with D unclear. This CDR3 region has 13 residues. V was shortened by 6 bases and J by 1 base, with 4 bases between the two germline ends. CDR3 loop: CASRNSGANVLTF. The CDR3 DNA is TGTGCCAGCAGGAATTCTGGGGCCAACGTCCTGACTTTC.